This T cell receptor (beta chain) was documented in a study of OX40 agonist ivuxolimab in advanced cancers. Study details: Prior anti-PD-1, anti-PD-L1 or anti-CTLA-4 therapy was allowed; less than 45% had some. Broader study findings: Compared with CD4+, CD8+ T cells on average had more expanded clones. Among expanded peripheral T cells, antigen specificity went undetermined. Certain nonresponders likewise exhibited a low normalized T-cell clonal expansion.

TCRdb's table, derived via immunoSEQ multiplex PCR, lists solely in-frame clones and lacks some. The data contain some 40,000 clones, 85% to 95% of them seen just once; the ten biggest clones take up approximately 16%. The CDR3 runs to 12 residues. CDR1 and CDR2 from the germline V gene are LNHDA and SQIVND (reference sequence). V dropped 3 bases and J dropped 6 bases, with 9 bases sitting between them. About this clone: The antigen is not known.

This specimen consisted of CD4+ or CD8+ T cells sorted from blood, obtained in a trial of the OX40 agonist ivuxolimab. The TCR originated in an adult with an advanced solid tumor such as melanoma, head and neck, liver or kidney cancer. The genes are TRBV19 and TRBJ2-7; possible D gene TRBD1, 6 bases. The CDR3 is CASSIGTSEQYF. In DNA, the CDR3 is TGTGCCAGTAGTATTGGGACATCCGAGCAGTACTTC.